This T cell receptor beta chain was identified in a study of regulatory T cells in long-lasting Graves disease. Time point in this sample: newly diagnosed GD, antithyroid drugs for less than 3 months. The authors made the TCR library using RNA they extracted from PBMCs. Combining iRepertoire HTBI primers with Arm-PCR of CDR3 regions, the authors built TCR beta libraries. TCRdb re-called the multiplex PCR reads with MiXCR, one entry per CDR3 protein. The table has around 400,000 distinct CDR3 sequences, roughly 15% seen once. This clonotype was counted many times. Germline assignment: CDR1 DFQATT and CDR2 SNEGSKA (reference sequence). Deletions cut 0 bases from V and 3 bases from J, with 15 bases between. This CDR3 comprises 16 residues.

Sequences were derived from peripheral blood mononuclear cells (PBMCs), sampled at new diagnosis, from a patient treated with antithyroid drugs. The sequence came from a female donor with Graves disease. The gene calls are TRBV20-1 and TRBJ1-5; D is possibly TRBD1 (5 bases). The CDR3 DNA reads as TGCAGTGCTAGAGATGCAACAGGCCTTCACAATCAGCCCCAGCATTTT. Residues: CSARDATGLHNQPQHF.